The TCR beta chain described here comes from a study of blood T cell repertoires in COVID-19. Turning to the study itself: In each case, the material was cDNA or gDNA derived from T cells, B-cell-depleted T cells, or PBMCs.

Assay: immunoSEQ multiplex PCR; the TCRdb copy retains only in-frame clones and omits some. This sample has 300,000 to 350,000 clones, with 80% to 90% found just once. The junction had 10 bases not matched to a gene; V was cut back by 6 bases and J by 7 bases. The CDR3 contains 14 residues. From germline, CDR1 is KGHSH and CDR2 LQKENI. This chain joins TRBV18 and TRBJ1-2; TRBD1 matches at 8 bases. This sequence originates from a man aged 25 to 40 with active or convalescent COVID-19. The sequencing input was peripheral blood. Here the CDR3 DNA reads TGTGCCAGCTCGTCCCAGGGGGCCCCGCTTGGCTACACCTTC. Its translation: CASSSQGAPLGYTF.